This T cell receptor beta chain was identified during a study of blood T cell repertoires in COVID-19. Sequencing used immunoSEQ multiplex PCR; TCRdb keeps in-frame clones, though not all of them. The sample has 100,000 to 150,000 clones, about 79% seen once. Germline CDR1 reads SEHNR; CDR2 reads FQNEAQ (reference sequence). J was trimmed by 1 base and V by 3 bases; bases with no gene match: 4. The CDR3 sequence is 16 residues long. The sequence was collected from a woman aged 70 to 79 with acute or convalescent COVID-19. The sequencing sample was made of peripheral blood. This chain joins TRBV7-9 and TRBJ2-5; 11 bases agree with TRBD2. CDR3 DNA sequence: TGTGCCAGCAGCTTTAGCGGGGGGGCACCCCAAGAGACCCAGTACTTC. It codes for CASSFSGGAPQETQYF.